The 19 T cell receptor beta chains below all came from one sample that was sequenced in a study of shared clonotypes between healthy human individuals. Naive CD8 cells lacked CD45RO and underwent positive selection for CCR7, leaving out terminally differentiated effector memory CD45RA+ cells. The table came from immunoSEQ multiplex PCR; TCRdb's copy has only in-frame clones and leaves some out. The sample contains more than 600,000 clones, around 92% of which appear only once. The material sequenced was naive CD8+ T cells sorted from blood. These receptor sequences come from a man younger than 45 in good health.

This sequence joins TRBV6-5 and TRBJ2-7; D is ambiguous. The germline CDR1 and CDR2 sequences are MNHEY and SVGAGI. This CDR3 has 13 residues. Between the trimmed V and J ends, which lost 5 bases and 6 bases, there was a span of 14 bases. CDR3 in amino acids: CASSRPGPTEQYF. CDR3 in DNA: TGTGCCAGCAGTCGCCCCGGGCCCACCGAGCAGTACTTC.

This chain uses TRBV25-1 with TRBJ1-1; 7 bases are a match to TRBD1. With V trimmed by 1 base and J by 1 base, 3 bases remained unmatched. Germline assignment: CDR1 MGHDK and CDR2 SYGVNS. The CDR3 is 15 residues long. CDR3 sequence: CASSEFAGGNTEAFF. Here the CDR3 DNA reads TGTGCCAGCAGTGAATTTGCAGGGGGGAACACTGAAGCTTTCTTT.

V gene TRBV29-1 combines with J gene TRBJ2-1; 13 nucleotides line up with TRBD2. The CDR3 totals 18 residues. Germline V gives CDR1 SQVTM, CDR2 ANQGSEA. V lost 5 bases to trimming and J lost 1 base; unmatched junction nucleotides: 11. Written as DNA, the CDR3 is TGCAGCGTTACGGGACTAGCGGGATCCCCCCTTTCCTACAATGAGCAGTTCTTC. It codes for CSVTGLAGSPLSYNEQFF.

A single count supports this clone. As DNA, the CDR3 is TGTGCCAGCAGCTTGTACGGCTCCCTGGGGTACGAGCAGTACTTC. Protein: CASSLYGSLGYEQYF. The V call is TRBV5-5, the J call TRBJ2-7; no reliable D call. V gave up 1 base and J gave up 4 bases, with 15 bases separating them. This CDR3 region has 15 residues. In germline, CDR1 is SGHKS, CDR2 YYEKEE (reference sequence).

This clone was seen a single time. In DNA form, the CDR3 reads TGTGCCAGCAGCTCAGAACGTGGGACGGATAAAACCGGGGAGCTGTTTTTT. Translation: CASSSERGTDKTGELFF. The chain combines TRBV7-2 with TRBJ2-2; D assignment may be TRBD1 or TRBD2 (5 bases each). The CDR3 has 17 amino acids. Germline lookup yields CDR1 SGHTA and CDR2 FQGNSA. Trimming took off 4 bases at V and 5 bases at J, with 20 bases between the two ends. The full variable domain, completed using reference TRBV7-2 and TRBJ2-2, is GAGVSQSPSNKVTEKGKDVELRCDPISGHTALYWYRQSLGQGLEFLIYFQGNSAPDKSGLPSDRFSAERTGGSVSTLTIQRTQQEDSAVYLCASSSERGTDKTGELFFGEGSRLTVL.

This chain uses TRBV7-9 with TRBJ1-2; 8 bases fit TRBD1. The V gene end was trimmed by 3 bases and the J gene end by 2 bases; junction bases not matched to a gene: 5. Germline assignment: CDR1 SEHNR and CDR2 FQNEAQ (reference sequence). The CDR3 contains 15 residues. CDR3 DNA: TGTGCCAGCAGCTTGTCACAGGGGGTGAACTATGGCTACACCTTC. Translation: CASSLSQGVNYGYTF.

CDR3 DNA: TGTGCCAGCAGCCTCTTCCTGGGCAGGGGCCACGAGCAGTACTTC. Amino acids: CASSLFLGRGHEQYF. The chain carries TRBV5-4 and TRBJ2-7, with D perhaps matching TRBD1 (6 bases). The germline V gene encodes CDR1 SGHNT and CDR2 YYREEE (reference sequence). Trimming shortened V by 4 bases and J by 5 bases, and 19 bases separated the two germline ends. This CDR3 has 15 amino acids.

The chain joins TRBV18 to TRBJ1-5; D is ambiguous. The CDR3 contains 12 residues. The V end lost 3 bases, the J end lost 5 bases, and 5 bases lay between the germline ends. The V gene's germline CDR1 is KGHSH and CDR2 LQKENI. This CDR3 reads CASSPTDQPQHF. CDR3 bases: TGTGCCAGCTCACCCACAGATCAGCCCCAGCATTTT.

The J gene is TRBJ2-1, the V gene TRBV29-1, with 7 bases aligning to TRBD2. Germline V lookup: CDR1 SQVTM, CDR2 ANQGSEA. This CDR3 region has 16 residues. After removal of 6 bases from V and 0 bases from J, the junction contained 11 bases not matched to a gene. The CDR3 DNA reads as TGCAGCGTGGGTGGTGGGCTAGCGGCCTCCTACAATGAGCAGTTCTTC. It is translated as CSVGGGLAASYNEQFF.

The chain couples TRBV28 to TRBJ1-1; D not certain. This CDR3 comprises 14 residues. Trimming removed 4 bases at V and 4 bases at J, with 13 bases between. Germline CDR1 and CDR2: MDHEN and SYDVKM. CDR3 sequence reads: CASSSGVRFTEAFF. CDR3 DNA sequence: TGTGCCAGCAGTTCCGGCGTCAGGTTCACTGAAGCTTTCTTT. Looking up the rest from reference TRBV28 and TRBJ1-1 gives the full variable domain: DVKVTQSSRYLVKRTGEKVFLECVQDMDHENMFWYRQDPGLGLRLIYFSYDVKMKEKGDIPEGYSVSREKKERFSLILESASTNQTSMYLCASSSGVRFTEAFFGQGTRLTVV.

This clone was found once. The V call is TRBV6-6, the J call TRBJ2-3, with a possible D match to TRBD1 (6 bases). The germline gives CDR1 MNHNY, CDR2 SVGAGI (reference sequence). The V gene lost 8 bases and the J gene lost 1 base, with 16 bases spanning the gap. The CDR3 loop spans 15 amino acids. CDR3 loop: CASAPTGGRTDTQYF. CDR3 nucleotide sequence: TGTGCCAGCGCCCCGACAGGAGGTCGCACAGATACGCAGTATTTT.

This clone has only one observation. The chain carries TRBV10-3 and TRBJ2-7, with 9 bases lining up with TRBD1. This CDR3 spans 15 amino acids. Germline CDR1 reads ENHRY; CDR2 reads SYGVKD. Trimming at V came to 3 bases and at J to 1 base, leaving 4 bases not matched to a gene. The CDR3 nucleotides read TGTGCCATCAGTGACAACAGGGGGCCTTCCTACGAGCAGTACTTC. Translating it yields CAISDNRGPSYEQYF.

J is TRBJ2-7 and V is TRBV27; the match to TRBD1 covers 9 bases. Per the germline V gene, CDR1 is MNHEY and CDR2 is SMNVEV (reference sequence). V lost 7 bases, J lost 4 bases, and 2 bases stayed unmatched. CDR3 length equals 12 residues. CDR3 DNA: TGTGCCAGCATGGGACAGGGTTACGAGCAGTACTTC. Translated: CASMGQGYEQYF.

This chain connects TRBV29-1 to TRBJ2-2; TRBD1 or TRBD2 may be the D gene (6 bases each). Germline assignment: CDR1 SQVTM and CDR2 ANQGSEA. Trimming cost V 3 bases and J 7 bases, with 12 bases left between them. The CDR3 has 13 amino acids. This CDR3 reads CSVESGAVGELFF. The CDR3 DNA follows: TGCAGCGTTGAGTCGGGGGCGGTCGGGGAGCTGTTTTTT.

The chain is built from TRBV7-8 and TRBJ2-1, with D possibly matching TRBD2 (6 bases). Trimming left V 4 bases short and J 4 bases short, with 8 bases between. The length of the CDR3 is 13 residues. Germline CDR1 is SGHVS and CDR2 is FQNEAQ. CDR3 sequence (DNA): TGTGCCAGCAGCTCCGGAGGGTACAATGAGCAGTTCTTC. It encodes CASSSGGYNEQFF.

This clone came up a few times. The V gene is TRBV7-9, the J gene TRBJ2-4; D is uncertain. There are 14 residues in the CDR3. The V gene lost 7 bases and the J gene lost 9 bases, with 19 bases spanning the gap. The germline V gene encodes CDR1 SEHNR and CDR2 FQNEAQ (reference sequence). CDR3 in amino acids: CASTTALEESIQYF. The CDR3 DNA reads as TGTGCCAGCACCACGGCCCTCGAAGAAAGCATTCAGTACTTC.

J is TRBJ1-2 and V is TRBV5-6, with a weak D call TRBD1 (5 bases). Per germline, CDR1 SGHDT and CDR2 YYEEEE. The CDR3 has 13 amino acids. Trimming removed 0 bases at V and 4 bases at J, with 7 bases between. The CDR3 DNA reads TGTGCCAGCAGCTTGGGACAGTTCTATGGCTACACCTTC. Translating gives CASSLGQFYGYTF.

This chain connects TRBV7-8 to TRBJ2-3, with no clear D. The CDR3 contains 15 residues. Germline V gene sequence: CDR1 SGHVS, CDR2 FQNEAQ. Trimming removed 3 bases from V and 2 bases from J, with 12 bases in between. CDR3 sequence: CASSFDSSDTDTQYF. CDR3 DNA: TGTGCCAGCAGCTTCGATAGCAGCGACACAGATACGCAGTATTTT. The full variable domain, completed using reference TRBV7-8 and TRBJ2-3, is GAGVSQSPRYKVAKRGQDVALRCDPISGHVSLFWYQQALGQGPEFLTYFQNEAQLDKSGLPSDRFFAERPEGSVSTLKIQRTQQEDSAVYLCASSFDSSDTDTQYFGPGTRLTVL.

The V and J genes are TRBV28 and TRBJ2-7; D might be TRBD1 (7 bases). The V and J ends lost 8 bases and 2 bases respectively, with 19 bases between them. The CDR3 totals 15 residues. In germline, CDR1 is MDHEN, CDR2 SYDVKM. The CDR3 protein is CASRRGRGFPYEQYF. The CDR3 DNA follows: TGTGCCAGCCGGAGGGGGCGCGGGTTCCCCTACGAGCAGTACTTC.